The 10 T cell receptor beta chains below were found in one sample sequenced in a study of long-term antiretroviral therapy in people with HIV. It was version v3.0 of the immunoSEQ assay that was run at survey level. Generated by immunoSEQ multiplex PCR, the TCRdb table keeps only in-frame clones and is missing some. Of roughly 20,000 clones listed, around three quarters are singletons. The starting material was unsorted PBMCs, obtained 4.1 years after starting antiretroviral therapy. These receptors were collected from a woman in her thirties or forties with HIV.

The chain combines TRBV2 with TRBJ1-4; possibly TRBD1 for D (5 bases). Germline CDR1 and CDR2: SNHLY and FYNNEI. The CDR3 is made up of 13 amino acids. V was shortened by 8 bases and J by 8 bases, with 15 bases between the two germline ends. CDR3 amino acids: CASGDSLYEKLFF. The CDR3 region has the DNA TGTGCCAGCGGGGACTCTTTGTACGAAAAACTGTTTTTT.

The genes are TRBV5-6 and TRBJ2-2, with a tentative D call TRBD2 (5 bases). The ends were cut back, 3 bases at V and 0 bases at J, with 18 bases in the middle. Germline values: CDR1 SGHDT, CDR2 YYEEEE. The CDR3 covers 18 residues. The DNA for the CDR3 is TGTGCCAGCAGCTCCCCGAGGTATGGGGAGCCGAACACCGGGGAGCTGTTTTTT. Its protein is CASSSPRYGEPNTGELFF.

V gene TRBV7-8 combines with J gene TRBJ2-1; 10 bases match TRBD2. Trimming took 2 bases from V and 10 from J; bases not matched to a gene: 11. CDR1 and CDR2 from the germline V gene are SGHVS and FQNEAQ. CDR3 length: 16 amino acids. CDR3 coding DNA: TGTGCCAGCAGCTTACTTGCCAGCGGGGGGGCAGGGGAGCAGTTCTTC. Its protein is CASSLLASGGAGEQFF.

V is TRBV5-4 and J is TRBJ1-1; 7 nucleotides line up with TRBD1. The germline CDR1 and CDR2 sequences are SGHNT and YYREEE (reference sequence). J was trimmed by 0 bases and V by 3 bases; bases with no gene match: 8. The CDR3 is 16 residues long. The DNA for the CDR3 is TGTGCCAGCAGCTCCCCGGGACAGCACTTGAACACTGAAGCTTTCTTT. This codes for CASSSPGQHLNTEAFF.

The DNA for the CDR3 is TGCGCCAGCAGCTTTAGGGGGATAGAAGGAGATACGCAGTATTTT. Translated, it gives CASSFRGIEGDTQYF. The chain carries TRBV5-1 and TRBJ2-3; D is perhaps TRBD1 (6 bases). V lost 2 bases to trimming and J lost 5 bases, with 15 bases between them. Germline V gene data show CDR1 as SGHRS and CDR2 as YFSETQ. The CDR3 has 15 residues.

CDR3 DNA: TGTGCCAGCTCACCGAAAGGGGGACAGGCCCACGAGCAGTACTTC. Protein sequence: CASSPKGGQAHEQYF. V gene TRBV18 combines with J gene TRBJ2-7; 8 nucleotides match TRBD1. The germline gives CDR1 KGHSH, CDR2 LQKENI. This CDR3 contains 15 residues. The V segment lost 3 bases and the J segment 5 bases; nucleotides outside the gene matches: 9.

The chain is built from TRBV5-1 and TRBJ2-2; either TRBD1 or TRBD2 may supply D (6 bases each). The germline gives CDR1 SGHRS, CDR2 YFSETQ. The CDR3 extends over 19 amino acids. V was shortened by 3 bases and J by 0 bases, with 21 bases between the two germline ends. The CDR3: CASSSPGGQGSTNTGELFF. DNA of the CDR3: TGCGCCAGCAGCTCCCCCGGGGGCCAGGGAAGTACGAACACCGGGGAGCTGTTTTTT. Full variable domain (missing parts from reference TRBV5-1 and TRBJ2-2): KAGVTQTPRYLIKTRGQQVTLSCSPISGHRSVSWYQQTPGQGLQFLFEYFSETQRNKGNFPGRFSGRQFSNSRSEMNVSTLELGDSALYLCASSSPGGQGSTNTGELFFGEGSRLTVL.

V and J are TRBV5-4 and TRBJ2-2; 8 nucleotides agree with TRBD2. Germline V gives CDR1 SGHNT, CDR2 YYREEE (reference sequence). V shed 4 bases, J shed 5 bases, and the junction held 10 bases outside the gene matches. CDR3 length: 16 residues. The CDR3 loop reads CASSPHPGLETGELFF. CDR3 DNA: TGTGCCAGCAGCCCACACCCGGGACTAGAGACCGGGGAGCTGTTTTTT.

J is TRBJ2-7 and V is TRBV5-5; 8 bases are a match to TRBD2. CDR1 and CDR2 (germline): SGHKS, YYEKEE (reference sequence). This CDR3 comprises 15 residues. V shed 0 bases and J 4 bases; nucleotides not matched to a gene: 6. CDR3 in DNA: TGTGCCAGCAGCTTGGGGGGCAGCGGGGGATACGAGCAGTACTTC. This codes for CASSLGGSGGYEQYF.

V is TRBV10-3 and J is TRBJ1-1; D ambiguous. The CDR3 sequence is 14 residues long. Germline loops: CDR1 ENHRY, CDR2 SYGVKD. V was pared by 0 bases and J by 8 bases, with 13 bases between. Here the CDR3 reads CAISESRGTLEAFF. DNA of the CDR3: TGTGCCATCAGTGAGTCACGGGGAACTCTGGAAGCTTTCTTT.